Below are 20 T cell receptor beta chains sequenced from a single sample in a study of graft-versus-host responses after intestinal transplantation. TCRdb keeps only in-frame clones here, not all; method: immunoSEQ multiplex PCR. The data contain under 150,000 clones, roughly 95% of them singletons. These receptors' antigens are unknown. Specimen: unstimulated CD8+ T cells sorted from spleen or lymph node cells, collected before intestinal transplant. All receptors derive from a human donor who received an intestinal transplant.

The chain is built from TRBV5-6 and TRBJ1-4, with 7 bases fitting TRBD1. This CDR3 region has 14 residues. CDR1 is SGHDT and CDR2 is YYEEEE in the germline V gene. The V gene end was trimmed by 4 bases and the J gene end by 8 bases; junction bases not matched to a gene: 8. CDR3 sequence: CASSDGTAEEKLFF. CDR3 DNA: TGTGCCAGCAGCGACGGGACAGCAGAAGAAAAACTGTTTTTT. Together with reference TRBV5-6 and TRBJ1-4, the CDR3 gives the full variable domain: DAGVTQSPTHLIKTRGQQVTLRCSPKSGHDTVSWYQQALGQGPQFIFQYYEEEERQRGNFPDRFSGHQFPNYSSELNVNALLLGDSALYLCASSDGTAEEKLFFGSGTQLSVL.

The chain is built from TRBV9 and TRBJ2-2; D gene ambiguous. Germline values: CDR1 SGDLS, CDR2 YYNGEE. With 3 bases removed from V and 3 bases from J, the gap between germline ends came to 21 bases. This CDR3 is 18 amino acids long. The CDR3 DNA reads TGTGCCAGCAGCGACCCGTTGACCGCATCGGATTACACCGGGGAGCTGTTTTTT. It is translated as CASSDPLTASDYTGELFF.

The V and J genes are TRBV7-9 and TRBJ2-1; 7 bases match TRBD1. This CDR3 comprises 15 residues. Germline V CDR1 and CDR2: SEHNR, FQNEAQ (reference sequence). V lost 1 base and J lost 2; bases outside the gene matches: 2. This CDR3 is CASSLGGGPYNEQFF. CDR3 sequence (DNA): TGTGCCAGCAGCTTAGGAGGGGGCCCCTACAATGAGCAGTTCTTC.

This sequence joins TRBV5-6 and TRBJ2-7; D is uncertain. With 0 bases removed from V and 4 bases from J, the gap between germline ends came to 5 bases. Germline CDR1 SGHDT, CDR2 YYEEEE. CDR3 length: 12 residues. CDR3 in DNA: TGTGCCAGCAGCTTGGTGGGGTACGAGCAGTACTTC. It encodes CASSLVGYEQYF.

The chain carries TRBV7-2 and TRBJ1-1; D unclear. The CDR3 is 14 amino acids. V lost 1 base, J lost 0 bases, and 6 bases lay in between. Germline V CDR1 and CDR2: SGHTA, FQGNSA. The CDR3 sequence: CASSLGSLNTEAFF. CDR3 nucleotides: TGTGCCAGCAGCTTAGGCAGTTTGAACACTGAAGCTTTCTTT. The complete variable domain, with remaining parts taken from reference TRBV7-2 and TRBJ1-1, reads GAGVSQSPSNKVTEKGKDVELRCDPISGHTALYWYRQSLGQGLEFLIYFQGNSAPDKSGLPSDRFSAERTGGSVSTLTIQRTQQEDSAVYLCASSLGSLNTEAFFGQGTRLTVV.

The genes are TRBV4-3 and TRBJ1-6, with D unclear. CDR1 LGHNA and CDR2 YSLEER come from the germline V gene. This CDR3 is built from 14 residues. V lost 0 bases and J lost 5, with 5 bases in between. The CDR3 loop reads CASSQDSHNSPLHF. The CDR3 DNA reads TGCGCCAGCAGCCAAGACAGTCATAATTCACCCCTCCACTTT.

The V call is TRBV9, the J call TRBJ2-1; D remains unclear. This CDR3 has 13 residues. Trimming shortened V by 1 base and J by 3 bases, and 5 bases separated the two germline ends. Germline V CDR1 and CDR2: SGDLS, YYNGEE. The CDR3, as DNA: TGTGCCAGCAGCGTAAACGGCTACAATGAGCAGTTCTTC. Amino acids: CASSVNGYNEQFF. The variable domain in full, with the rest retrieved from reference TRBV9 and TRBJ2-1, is DSGVTQTPKHLITATGQRVTLRCSPRSGDLSVYWYQQSLDQGLQFLIQYYNGEERAKGNILERFSAQQFPDLHSELNLSSLELGDSALYFCASSVNGYNEQFFGPGTRLTVL.

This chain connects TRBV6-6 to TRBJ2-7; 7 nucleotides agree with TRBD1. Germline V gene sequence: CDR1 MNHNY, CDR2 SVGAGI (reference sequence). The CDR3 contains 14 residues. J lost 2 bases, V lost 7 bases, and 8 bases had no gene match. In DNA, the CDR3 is TGTGCCAGCACTCCATGGGACAGCCCCTACGAGCAGTACTTC. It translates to CASTPWDSPYEQYF.

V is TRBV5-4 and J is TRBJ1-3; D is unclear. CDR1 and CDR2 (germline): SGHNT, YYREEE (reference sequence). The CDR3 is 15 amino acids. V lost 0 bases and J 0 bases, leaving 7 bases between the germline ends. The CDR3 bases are TGTGCCAGCAGCTTGGGGCGGACCTCTGGAAACACCATATATTTT. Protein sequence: CASSLGRTSGNTIYF.

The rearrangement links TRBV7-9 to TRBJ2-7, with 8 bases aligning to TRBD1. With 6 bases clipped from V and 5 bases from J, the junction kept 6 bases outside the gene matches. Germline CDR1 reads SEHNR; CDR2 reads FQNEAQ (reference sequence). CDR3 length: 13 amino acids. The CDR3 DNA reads TGTGCCAGCAGTTCGACAGGGGCCCACGAGCAGTACTTC. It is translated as CASSSTGAHEQYF.

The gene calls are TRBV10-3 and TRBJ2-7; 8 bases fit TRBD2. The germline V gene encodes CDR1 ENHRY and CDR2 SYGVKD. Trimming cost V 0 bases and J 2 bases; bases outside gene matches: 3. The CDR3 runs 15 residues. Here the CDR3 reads CAISESVRGAYEQYF. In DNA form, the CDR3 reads TGTGCCATCAGTGAGTCTGTGCGGGGGGCCTACGAGCAGTACTTC.

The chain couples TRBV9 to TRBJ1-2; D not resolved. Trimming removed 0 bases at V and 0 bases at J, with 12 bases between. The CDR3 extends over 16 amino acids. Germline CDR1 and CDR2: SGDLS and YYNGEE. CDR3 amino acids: CASSVGRGPTNYGYTF. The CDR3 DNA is TGTGCCAGCAGCGTAGGACGCGGACCGACTAACTATGGCTACACCTTC.

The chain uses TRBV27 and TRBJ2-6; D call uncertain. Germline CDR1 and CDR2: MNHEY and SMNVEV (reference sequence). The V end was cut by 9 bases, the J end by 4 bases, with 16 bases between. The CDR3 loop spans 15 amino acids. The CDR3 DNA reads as TGTGCCAGTCTGTTTTCAGGCTCGGGGGCCAACGTCCTGACTTTC. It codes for CASLFSGSGANVLTF.

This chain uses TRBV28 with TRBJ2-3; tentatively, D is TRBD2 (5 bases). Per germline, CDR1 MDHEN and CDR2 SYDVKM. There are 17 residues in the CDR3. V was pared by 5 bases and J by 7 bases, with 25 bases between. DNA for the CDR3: TGTGCCAGCAGTCCCCCCCCCAGAGCGGACGAAGTTCATACGCAGTATTTT. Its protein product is CASSPPPRADEVHTQYF. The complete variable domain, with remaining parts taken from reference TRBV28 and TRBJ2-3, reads DVKVTQSSRYLVKRTGEKVFLECVQDMDHENMFWYRQDPGLGLRLIYFSYDVKMKEKGDIPEGYSVSREKKERFSLILESASTNQTSMYLCASSPPPRADEVHTQYFGPGTRLTVL.

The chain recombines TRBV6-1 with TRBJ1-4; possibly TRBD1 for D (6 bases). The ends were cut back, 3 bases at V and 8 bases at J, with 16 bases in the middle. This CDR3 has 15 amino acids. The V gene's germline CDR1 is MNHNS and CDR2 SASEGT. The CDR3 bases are TGTGCCAGCAGTGACTCAGGGGTGAGGAACGAAAAACTGTTTTTT. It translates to CASSDSGVRNEKLFF.

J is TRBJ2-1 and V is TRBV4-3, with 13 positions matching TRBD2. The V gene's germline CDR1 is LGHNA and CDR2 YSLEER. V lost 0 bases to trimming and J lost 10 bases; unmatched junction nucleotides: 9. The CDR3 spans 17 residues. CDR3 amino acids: CASSQEKGLAGFDEQFF. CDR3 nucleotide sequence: TGCGCCAGCAGCCAAGAAAAGGGACTAGCGGGATTTGACGAGCAGTTCTTC.

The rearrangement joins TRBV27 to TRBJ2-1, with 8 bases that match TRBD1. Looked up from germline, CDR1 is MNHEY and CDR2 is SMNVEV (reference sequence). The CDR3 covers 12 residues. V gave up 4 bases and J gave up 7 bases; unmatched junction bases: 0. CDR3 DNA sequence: TGTGCCAGCAGTTGGGACAGGAATGAGCAGTTCTTC. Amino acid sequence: CASSWDRNEQFF.

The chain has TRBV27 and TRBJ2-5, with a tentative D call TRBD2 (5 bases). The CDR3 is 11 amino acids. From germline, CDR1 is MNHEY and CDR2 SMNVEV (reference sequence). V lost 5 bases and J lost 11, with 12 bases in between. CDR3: CASSDKRWQYF. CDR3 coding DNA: TGTGCCAGCAGTGACAAGCGGTGGCAGTACTTC.

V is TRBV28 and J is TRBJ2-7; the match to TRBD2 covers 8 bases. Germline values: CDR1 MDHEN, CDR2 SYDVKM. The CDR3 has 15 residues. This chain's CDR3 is CATTPTGTSSYEQYF. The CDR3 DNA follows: TGTGCAACGACCCCCACCGGGACTAGTTCTTACGAGCAGTACTTC.

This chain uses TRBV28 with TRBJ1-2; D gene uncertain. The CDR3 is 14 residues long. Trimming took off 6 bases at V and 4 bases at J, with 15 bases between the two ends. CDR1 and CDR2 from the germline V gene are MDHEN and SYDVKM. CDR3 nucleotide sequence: TGTGCCAGCAGCAACAAATTTGTTGGCTATGGCTACACCTTC. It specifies CASSNKFVGYGYTF.